The 13 T cell receptor beta chains below come from one sample, sequenced in a study of naive and memory T cell subsets. Both TRBC1 and TRBC2 were covered by a beta constant-region primer of two equimolar oligonucleotides. TCRdb analysed the UMI-ligation and nested PCR reads with MiXCR anew, one entry per CDR3 protein. The repertoire holds 150,000 or so distinct CDR3 sequences, with about a sixth as singletons. Sequences were obtained from naive CD4+ T cells from blood. These receptors all come from a human donor in good health.

This clonotype came up a few times. The chain uses TRBV5-4 and TRBJ2-3; no clear D gene. V lost 0 bases and J 0 bases, leaving 8 bases between the germline ends. The CDR3 runs 15 residues. Germline V gene sequence: CDR1 SGHNT, CDR2 YYREEE (reference sequence). DNA for the CDR3: TGTGCCAGCAGCTTGGAGCTGGCTAGCACAGATACGCAGTATTTT. Its translation: CASSLELASTDTQYF.

The chain recombines TRBV4-1 with TRBJ2-5; D may match TRBD1 or TRBD2 (6 bases each). The V end lost 0 bases, the J end lost 4 bases, and 18 bases lay between the germline ends. Germline assignment: CDR1 MGHRA and CDR2 YSYEKL. The CDR3 spans 17 residues. This chain's CDR3 is CASSQDLPGATGETQYF. CDR3 in DNA: TGCGCCAGCAGCCAAGATTTACCGGGGGCTACGGGAGAGACCCAGTACTTC.

This clonotype was seen at least ten times. The rearrangement links TRBV3-1 to TRBJ2-1; 9 nucleotides match TRBD2. The CDR3 has 15 amino acids. V trimming: 3 bases; J trimming: 8 bases; junction bases outside the gene matches: 8. In germline, CDR1 is LGHDT, CDR2 YNNKEL (reference sequence). In nucleotides, the CDR3 is TGTGCCAGCAGCCAGCGGGAGGGCCTATTTCATGAGCAGTTCTTC. Translating gives CASSQREGLFHEQFF.

This clonotype turned up a few times. The V call is TRBV12-3 or TRBV12-4, the J call TRBJ2-7, with TRBD1 matching 7 bases. J lost 2 bases, V lost 6 bases, and 7 bases had no gene match. The CDR3 covers 14 residues. The CDR3 DNA follows: TGTGCCAGCAGATGGAACAGGGGTCCCTACGAGCAGTACTTC. This codes for CASRWNRGPYEQYF.

This chain links TRBV9 with TRBJ2-3, with 7 bases aligning to TRBD2. Per germline, CDR1 SGDLS and CDR2 YYNGEE. Losses at the gene ends were 4 bases for V and 4 bases for J; bases not matched to a gene: 15. CDR3 size: 17 residues. This chain's CDR3 is CASSFRAGTTLADTQYF. The CDR3 DNA reads as TGTGCCAGCAGCTTCCGAGCCGGGACTACCCTCGCAGATACGCAGTATTTT.

The genes are TRBV5-1 and TRBJ2-3; 11 bases fit TRBD2. V shed 4 bases and J 5 bases; nucleotides not matched to a gene: 6. The CDR3 consists of 15 residues. The germline V gene has CDR1 SGHRS and CDR2 YFSETQ. Here the CDR3 reads CASSQLAGVGDTQYF. CDR3 DNA sequence: TGCGCCAGCAGCCAACTAGCGGGAGTGGGAGATACGCAGTATTTT.

This chain connects TRBV7-2 to TRBJ2-3, with D possibly matching TRBD2 (6 bases). This CDR3 has 15 residues. Deletions cut 1 base from V and 3 bases from J, with 11 bases between. Germline V gives CDR1 SGHTA, CDR2 FQGNSA. Written as DNA, the CDR3 is TGTGCCAGCAGCTTAGGGGGGGAGGCGACAGATACGCAGTATTTT. Translated, it gives CASSLGGEATDTQYF.

This clonotype has ten or more counts. This chain links TRBV28 with TRBJ2-3; D possibly corresponds to TRBD2 (6 bases). Trimming removed 4 bases from V and 4 bases from J, with 18 bases in between. Germline lookup yields CDR1 MDHEN and CDR2 SYDVKM. The CDR3 contains 16 residues. CDR3: CASSSGLGRGPDTQYF. The CDR3 nucleotides read TGTGCCAGCAGTTCCGGTCTAGGGCGGGGACCAGATACGCAGTATTTT.

This clonotype was detected many times. The genes are TRBV20-1 and TRBJ2-3; either TRBD1 or TRBD2 may fit D (5 bases each). Germline CDR1 is DFQATT and CDR2 is SNEGSKA (reference sequence). V lost 6 bases and J 1 base, leaving 5 bases between the germline ends. The CDR3 covers 11 residues. The CDR3 loop reads CSAGGTDTQYF. Here the CDR3 DNA reads TGCAGTGCGGGGGGCACAGATACGCAGTATTTT.

This clonotype was seen more than once but under ten times. The chain has TRBV2 and TRBJ2-1, with 9 bases that match TRBD2. The CDR3 is 15 amino acids. Germline CDR1 is SNHLY and CDR2 is FYNNEI. V shed 6 bases and J 5 bases; nucleotides not matched to a gene: 8. CDR3 sequence reads: CASRPLAGVNNEQFF. The CDR3 region has the DNA TGTGCCAGCAGGCCTTTAGCGGGAGTCAACAATGAGCAGTTCTTC.

The chain carries TRBV5-6 and TRBJ2-2; D might be TRBD2 (6 bases). The germline V gene has CDR1 SGHDT and CDR2 YYEEEE. Between the trimmed V and J ends, which lost 0 bases and 10 bases, there was a span of 16 bases. The CDR3 covers 15 residues. DNA of the CDR3: TGTGCCAGCAGCTTGGCCGTATTAGCGGTCGCGGAGCTGTTTTTT. Translation gives CASSLAVLAVAELFF.

On this clonotype: This could be a read error, since a much larger clone is one nucleotide away. The conserved closing phenylalanine or tryptophan is absent in this CDR3, likely reflecting a read error. V gene TRBV5-6 combines with J gene TRBJ2-3, with D possibly matching TRBD2 (6 bases). This CDR3 comprises 12 residues. The V end was cut by 7 bases, the J end by 4 bases, with 10 bases between. CDR1 is SGHDT and CDR2 is YYEEEE in the germline V gene. This chain's CDR3 is CASGGSADTQYS. The CDR3, as DNA: TGTGCCAGCGGGGGGAGCGCAGATACGCAGTATTCT.

This clonotype showed up just a few times. The rearrangement links TRBV28 to TRBJ2-1, with 9 bases aligning to TRBD2. Germline values: CDR1 MDHEN, CDR2 SYDVKM. The ends lost 6 bases at V and 8 bases at J; junction bases unmatched: 11. The CDR3 totals 15 residues. CDR3 nucleotides: TGTGCCAGCAGCCTTCCGGGACTAGCTCTGGATGAGCAGTTCTTC. It codes for CASSLPGLALDEQFF.